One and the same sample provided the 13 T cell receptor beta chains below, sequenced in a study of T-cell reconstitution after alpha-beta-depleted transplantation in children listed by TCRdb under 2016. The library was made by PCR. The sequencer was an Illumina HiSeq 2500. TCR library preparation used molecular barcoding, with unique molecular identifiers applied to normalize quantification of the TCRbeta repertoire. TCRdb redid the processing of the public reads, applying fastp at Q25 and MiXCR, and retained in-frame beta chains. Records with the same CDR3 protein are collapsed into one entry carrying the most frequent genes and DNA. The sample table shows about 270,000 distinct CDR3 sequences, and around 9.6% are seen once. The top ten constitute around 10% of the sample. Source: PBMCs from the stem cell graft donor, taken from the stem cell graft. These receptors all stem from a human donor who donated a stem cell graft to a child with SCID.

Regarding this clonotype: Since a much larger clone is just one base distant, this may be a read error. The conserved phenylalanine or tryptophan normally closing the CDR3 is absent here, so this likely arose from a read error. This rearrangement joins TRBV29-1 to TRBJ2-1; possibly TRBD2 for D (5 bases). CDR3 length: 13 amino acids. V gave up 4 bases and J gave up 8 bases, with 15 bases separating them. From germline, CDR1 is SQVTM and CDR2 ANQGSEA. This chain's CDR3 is CSVGIGWTHEQFL. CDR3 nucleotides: TGCAGCGTTGGTATAGGGTGGACTCATGAGCAGTTCTTA.

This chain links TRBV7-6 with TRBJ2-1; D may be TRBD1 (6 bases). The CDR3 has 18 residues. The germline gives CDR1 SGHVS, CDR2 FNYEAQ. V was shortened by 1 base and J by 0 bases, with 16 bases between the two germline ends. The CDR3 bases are TGTGCCAGCAGCTTAGACGGACAGACGACCAGCTCCTACAATGAGCAGTTCTTC. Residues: CASSLDGQTTSSYNEQFF.

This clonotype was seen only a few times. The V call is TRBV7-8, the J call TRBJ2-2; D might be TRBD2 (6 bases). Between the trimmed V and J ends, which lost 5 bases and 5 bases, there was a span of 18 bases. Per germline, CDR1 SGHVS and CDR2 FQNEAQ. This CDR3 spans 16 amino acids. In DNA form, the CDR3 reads TGTGCCAGCAGCCCACTGGGGGGTCCGTTGACCGGGGAGCTGTTTTTT. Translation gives CASSPLGGPLTGELFF.

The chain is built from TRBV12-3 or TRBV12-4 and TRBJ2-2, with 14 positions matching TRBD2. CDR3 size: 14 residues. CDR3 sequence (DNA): TGTGGGACTAGCGGGGGGCCCAACACCGGGGAGCTGTTTTTT. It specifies CGTSGGPNTGELFF.

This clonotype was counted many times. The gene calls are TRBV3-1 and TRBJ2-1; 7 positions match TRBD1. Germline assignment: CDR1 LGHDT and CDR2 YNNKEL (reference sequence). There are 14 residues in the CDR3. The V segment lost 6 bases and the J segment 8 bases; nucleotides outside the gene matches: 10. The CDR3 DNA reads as TGTGCCAGCAGACTAACAGGGGCAGGCGATGAGCAGTTCTTC. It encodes CASRLTGAGDEQFF.

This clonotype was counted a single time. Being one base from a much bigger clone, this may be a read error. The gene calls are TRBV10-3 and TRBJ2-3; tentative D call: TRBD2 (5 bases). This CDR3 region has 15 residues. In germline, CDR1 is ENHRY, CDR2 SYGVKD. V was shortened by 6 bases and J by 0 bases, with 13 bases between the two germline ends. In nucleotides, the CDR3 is TGTGCCATCAGACGTAGCGAGGATAGCACAGATACGCAGTATTTT. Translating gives CAIRRSEDSTDTQYF.

CDR3 amino acids: CASSQDTLAGGYTQYF. As DNA, the CDR3 is TGTGCCAGCAGCCAAGATACCCTAGCGGGGGGCTATACGCAGTATTTT. The chain links TRBV14 to TRBJ2-3; 11 positions agree with TRBD2. The junction had 6 bases not matched to a gene; V was cut back by 0 bases and J by 7 bases. Germline V CDR1 and CDR2: SGHDN, FVKESK. This CDR3 has 16 amino acids.

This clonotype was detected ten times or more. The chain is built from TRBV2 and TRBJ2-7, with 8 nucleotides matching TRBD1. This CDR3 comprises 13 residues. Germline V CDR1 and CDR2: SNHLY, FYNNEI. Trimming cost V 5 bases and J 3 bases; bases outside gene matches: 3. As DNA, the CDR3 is TGTGCCAGCAGTTTAGACAGGGGCTACGAGCAGTACTTC. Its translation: CASSLDRGYEQYF.

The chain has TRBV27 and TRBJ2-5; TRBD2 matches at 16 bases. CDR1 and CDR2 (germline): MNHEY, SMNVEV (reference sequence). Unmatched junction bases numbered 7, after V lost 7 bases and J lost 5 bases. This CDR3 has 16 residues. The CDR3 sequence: CASTSGTSGGAETQYF. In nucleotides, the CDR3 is TGTGCCAGCACCTCCGGGACTAGCGGGGGGGCTGAGACCCAGTACTTC.

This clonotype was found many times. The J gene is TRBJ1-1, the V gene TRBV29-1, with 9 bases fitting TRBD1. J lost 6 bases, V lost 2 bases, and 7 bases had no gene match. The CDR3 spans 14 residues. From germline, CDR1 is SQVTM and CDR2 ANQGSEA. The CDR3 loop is CSVEYRDRVAEAFF. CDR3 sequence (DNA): TGCAGCGTTGAATATCGGGACAGGGTTGCTGAAGCTTTCTTT.

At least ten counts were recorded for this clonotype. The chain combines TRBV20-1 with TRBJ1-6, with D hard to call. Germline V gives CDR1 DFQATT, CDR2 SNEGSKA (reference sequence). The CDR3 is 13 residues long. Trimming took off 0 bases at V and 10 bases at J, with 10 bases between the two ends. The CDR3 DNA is TGCAGTGCTAGAGACGCACCGGCATCACCCCTCCACTTT. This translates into CSARDAPASPLHF.

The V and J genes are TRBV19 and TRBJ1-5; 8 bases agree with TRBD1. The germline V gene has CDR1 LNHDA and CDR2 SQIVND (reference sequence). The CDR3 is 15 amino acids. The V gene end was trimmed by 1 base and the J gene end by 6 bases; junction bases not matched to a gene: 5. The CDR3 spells CASSIVSTGGQPQHF. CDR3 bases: TGTGCCAGTAGTATAGTCTCTACAGGGGGTCAGCCCCAGCATTTT.

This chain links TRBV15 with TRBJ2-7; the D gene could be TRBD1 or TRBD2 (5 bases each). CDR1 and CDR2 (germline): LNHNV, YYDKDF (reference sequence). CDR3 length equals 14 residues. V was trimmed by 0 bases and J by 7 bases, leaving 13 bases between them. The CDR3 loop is CATSRDEAGREQYF. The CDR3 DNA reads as TGTGCCACCAGCAGAGATGAGGCAGGGAGAGAGCAGTACTTC.